A selection of T cell receptor beta chains follows, all from one sample in a study of control samples from healthy donors and cancer patients. Profiling relied on immunoSEQ multiplex PCR, and the TCRdb table lists in-frame clones only, not all of them. The repertoire table contains approximately 190,000 clones. Sequenced sample: blood. These receptor sequences come from a woman between 25 and 40 years old in good health. The CDR3 runs from the conserved cysteine through the conserved F or W. D genes are given only for firm matches.

V,J,D,CDR3,DNA
TRBV7-9,TRBJ2-3,NA,CASSTTRWSTDTQYF,TGTGCCAGCAGCACCACCAGATGGAGCACAGATACGCAGTATTTT
TRBV7-9,TRBJ2-3,NA,CASSLVSDTQYF,TGTGCCAGCAGCTTAGTCTCAGATACGCAGTATTTT
TRBV19,TRBJ2-1,TRBD2,CASSIARRSGGMQFF,TGTGCCAGTAGTATAGCTCGTAGAAGCGGGGGGATGCAGTTCTTC
TRBV27,TRBJ1-5,NA,CASSLRPHQPQHF,TGTGCCAGCAGTTTGCGGCCCCATCAGCCCCAGCATTTT
TRBV24-1,TRBJ1-2,NA,CATSPRGFFYGYTF,TGTGCCACCAGCCCCCGGGGTTTCTTCTATGGCTACACCTTC
TRBV4-1,TRBJ2-3,TRBD1,CASSYSPTGSASDTQYF,TGCGCCAGCAGCTACTCCCCGACAGGGAGCGCCTCAGATACGCAGTATTTT
TRBV19,TRBJ1-1,NA,CATRGPPFQEHTEAFF,TGTGCCACCAGAGGGCCCCCTTTTCAGGAGCACACTGAAGCTTTCTTT
TRBV20-1,TRBJ1-2,NA,CSGTANYGYTF,TGCAGTGGAACCGCTAACTATGGCTACACCTTC
TRBV13,TRBJ2-7,NA,CASSGGQSYEQYF,TGTGCCAGCAGCGGAGGACAGTCCTACGAGCAGTACTTC
TRBV6-6,TRBJ2-5,TRBD1,CASSSRSTGGRETQYF,TGTGCCAGCAGTTCGCGATCGACAGGGGGCAGAGAGACCCAGTACTTC
TRBV3-1/TRBV3-2,TRBJ1-1,NA,CASSQGRVPPGFSDLRAFF,TGTGCCAGCAGCCAAGGACGGGTCCCCCCAGGGTTCTCTGATCTTAGAGCTTTCTTT
TRBV6-5,TRBJ1-1,NA,CASSYWGRADTEAFF,TGTGCCAGCAGTTACTGGGGGAGGGCGGACACTGAAGCTTTCTTT
TRBV5-1,TRBJ2-1,TRBD1,CASTTLGTASANEQFF,TGCGCCAGCACCACGCTCGGGACAGCGAGTGCAAATGAGCAGTTCTTC
TRBV15,TRBJ1-5,NA,CATSIASNQPQHF,TGTGCCACCAGCATTGCCAGTAATCAGCCCCAGCATTTT
TRBV6-5,TRBJ1-1,NA,CASSYRGAEAFF,TGTGCCAGCAGTTATAGAGGAGCTGAAGCTTTCTTT
TRBV2,TRBJ1-2,NA,CASRARLRGYTF,TGTGCCAGCAGGGCCCGCCTGCGGGGCTACACCTTC
TRBV11-1,TRBJ2-3,NA,CASSLGTRGTDTQYF,TGTGCCAGCAGCTTAGGGACGCGGGGCACAGATACGCAGTATTTT
TRBV5-1,TRBJ2-7,TRBD1,CASSSGRGPYEQYF,TGCGCCAGCAGCTCGGGCAGGGGGCCGTACGAGCAGTACTTC
TRBV28,TRBJ1-3,TRBD1,CASSLFSSGGGGNTIYF,TGTGCCAGCAGTTTATTCTCTTCAGGGGGTGGTGGAAACACCATATATTTT